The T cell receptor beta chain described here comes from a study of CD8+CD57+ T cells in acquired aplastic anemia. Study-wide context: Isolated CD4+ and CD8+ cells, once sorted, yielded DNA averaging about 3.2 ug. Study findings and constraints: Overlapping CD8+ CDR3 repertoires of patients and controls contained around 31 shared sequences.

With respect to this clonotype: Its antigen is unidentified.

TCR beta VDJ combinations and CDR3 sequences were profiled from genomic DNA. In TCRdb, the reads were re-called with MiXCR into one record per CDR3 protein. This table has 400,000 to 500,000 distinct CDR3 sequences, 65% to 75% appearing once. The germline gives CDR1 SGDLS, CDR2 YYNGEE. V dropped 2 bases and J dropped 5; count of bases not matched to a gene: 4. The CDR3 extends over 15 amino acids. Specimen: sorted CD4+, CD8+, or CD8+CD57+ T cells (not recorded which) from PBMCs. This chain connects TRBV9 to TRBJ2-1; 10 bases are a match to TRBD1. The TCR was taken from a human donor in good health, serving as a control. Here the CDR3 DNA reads TGTGCCAGCAGCGTCCTGGGGACAGGGGACAATGAGCAGTTCTTC. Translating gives CASSVLGTGDNEQFF.